These 24 T cell receptor beta chains were all obtained from the same sample, sequenced in a study of T cells in Graves' hyperthyroidism and ophthalmopathy. Amplification of TCR beta CDR3 regions used RNA as the template. Using the HTBI primer set, a first-round RT-PCR was run on the TCR CDR3. TCRdb re-called the multiplex PCR reads with MiXCR, one entry per CDR3 protein. Among about 700,000 distinct CDR3 sequences, 14% were seen once, and the ten largest hold about 10%. Sequences were obtained from blood. These receptors all stem from a woman between 18 and 30 years old with Graves' hyperthyroidism.

There are a few counts of this clonotype. V is TRBV20-1 and J is TRBJ1-2; TRBD1 matches 7 bases. V shed 1 base, J shed 4 bases, and the junction held 18 bases outside the gene matches. Germline V CDR1 and CDR2: DFQATT, SNEGSKA (reference sequence). The CDR3 contains 18 residues. CDR3 in DNA: TGCAGTGCTAGAGCTGGTACAGGGGCTCCCGAACTAATCTATGGCTACACCTTC. Its translation is CSARAGTGAPELIYGYTF.

This clonotype was seen more than once but under ten times. V gene TRBV9 combines with J gene TRBJ2-2; TRBD1 is a possible D gene (6 bases). Deletions cut 4 bases from V and 5 bases from J, with 15 bases between. The germline V gene has CDR1 SGDLS and CDR2 YYNGEE. This CDR3 comprises 15 residues. CDR3 sequence: CASSTGTTGTGELFF. The CDR3 region has the DNA TGTGCCAGCAGCACCGGGACAACAGGGACCGGGGAGCTGTTTTTT.

This clonotype was picked up a small number of times. The chain has TRBV30 and TRBJ2-7, with D perhaps TRBD2 (5 bases). The CDR3 has 16 residues. V was shortened by 2 bases and J by 4 bases, with 21 bases between the two germline ends. CDR1 is GTSNPN, CDR2 SVGIG, per germline (reference sequence). The CDR3 is CAWSLSGLLIPYEQYF. The CDR3 DNA reads TGTGCCTGGAGTCTATCGGGATTATTAATTCCGTACGAGCAGTACTTC.

This chain links TRBV6-4 with TRBJ2-2; D gene ambiguous. The germline CDR1 and CDR2 sequences are MRHNA and SNTAGT. V was trimmed by 6 bases and J by 6 bases, leaving 5 bases between them. The CDR3 spans 11 residues. The CDR3 loop is CASRRAGELFF. CDR3 in DNA: TGTGCCAGCAGACGAGCCGGGGAGCTGTTTTTT.

The table lists this clonotype with a few counts. The chain links TRBV2 to TRBJ1-1, with D unresolved. Germline loops: CDR1 SNHLY, CDR2 FYNNEI. The V end was cut by 11 bases, the J end by 2 bases, with 9 bases between. The CDR3 has 11 amino acids. The CDR3 DNA reads TGTGCCTCGCTGACCAACACTGAAGCTTTCTTT. Translating it yields CASLTNTEAFF. The full variable domain, rest sourced from reference TRBV2 and TRBJ1-1, is EPEVTQTPSHQVTQMGQEVILRCVPISNHLYFYWYRQILGQKVEFLVSFYNNEISEKSEIFDDQFSVERPDGSNFTLKIRSTKLEDSAMYFCASLTNTEAFFGQGTRLTVV.

This rearrangement joins TRBV10-2 to TRBJ2-3; D uncertain. V lost 3 bases and J lost 2, with 12 bases in between. The CDR3 consists of 15 residues. Germline-derived CDR1 and CDR2 are WSHSY and SAAADI. CDR3 sequence (DNA): TGCGCCAGCAGTGAATTGGGATTGTCCACAGATACGCAGTATTTT. This codes for CASSELGLSTDTQYF.

The V and J genes are TRBV11-2 and TRBJ2-6; D is ambiguous. The CDR3 has 21 amino acids. With 0 bases removed from V and 0 bases from J, the gap between germline ends came to 21 bases. Germline values: CDR1 SGHAT, CDR2 FQNNGV. CDR3 amino acids: CASSLDLGISRPHSGANVLTF. CDR3 DNA: TGTGCCAGCAGCTTAGATCTCGGTATCAGTAGGCCACACTCTGGGGCCAACGTCCTGACTTTC.

This clonotype was detected a few times. The CDR3: CASNRRQGDTEAFF. The CDR3 DNA follows: TGTGCCAGCAACAGGAGACAGGGCGACACTGAAGCTTTCTTT. The J gene is TRBJ1-1, the V gene TRBV6-5, with 7 bases matching TRBD1. Unmatched junction bases numbered 8, after V lost 7 bases and J lost 3 bases. This CDR3 has 14 amino acids. The germline CDR1 and CDR2 sequences are MNHEY and SVGAGI.

For this clonotype: One base away lies a much larger clone, so this may be a sequencing read error. The chain employs TRBV27 and TRBJ2-1, with 10 bases identical to TRBD2. Per germline, CDR1 MNHEY and CDR2 SMNVEV (reference sequence). CDR3 length: 17 residues. The CDR3: CASGLSGALAGEGEQFF. CDR3 DNA sequence: TGTGCCAGCGGTTTATCTGGGGCTCTAGCGGGAGAAGGTGAGCAGTTCTTC.

This clonotype was seen more than once but under ten times. The chain recombines TRBV19 with TRBJ2-1; D might be TRBD2 (8 bases). CDR1 is LNHDA, CDR2 SQIVND, per germline (reference sequence). There are 20 residues in the CDR3. Trimming took off 0 bases at V and 4 bases at J, with 25 bases between the two ends. CDR3 sequence: CASSIEADRVSGRRYNEQFF. Here the CDR3 DNA reads TGTGCCAGTAGTATAGAGGCCGACAGGGTAAGCGGGAGAAGGTACAATGAGCAGTTCTTC.

This clonotype was found many times. This rearrangement joins TRBV30 to TRBJ1-4; D is undetermined. The CDR3 covers 12 residues. The germline CDR1 and CDR2 sequences are GTSNPN and SVGIG (reference sequence). V was shortened by 4 bases and J by 7 bases, with 10 bases between the two germline ends. The CDR3 reads CAWTRRGEKLFF. CDR3 nucleotides: TGTGCCTGGACCCGACGGGGTGAAAAACTGTTTTTT. The full variable domain, its missing parts supplied by reference TRBV30 and TRBJ1-4, is SQTIHQWPATLVQPVGSPLSLECTVEGTSNPNLYWYRQAAGRGLQLLFYSVGIGQISSEVPQNLSASRPQDRQFILSSKKLLLSDSGFYLCAWTRRGEKLFFGSGTQLSVL.

The chain combines TRBV28 with TRBJ2-7; 9 bases fit TRBD1. In germline, CDR1 is MDHEN, CDR2 SYDVKM. J was trimmed by 4 bases and V by 4 bases; bases with no gene match: 8. The CDR3 extends over 15 amino acids. The CDR3 loop reads CASSSPGQGEYEQYF. CDR3 nucleotides: TGTGCCAGCAGTTCCCCGGGACAGGGAGAATACGAGCAGTACTTC.

This clonotype was counted many times. The chain is built from TRBV7-8 and TRBJ2-5; 8 bases fit TRBD1. The CDR3 has 15 amino acids. V lost 4 bases and J lost 0; bases outside the gene matches: 4. CDR1 and CDR2 from the germline V gene are SGHVS and FQNEAQ. In nucleotides, the CDR3 is TGTGCCAGCAGCTCCGGGACAGGATACCAAGAGACCCAGTACTTC. Amino acid sequence: CASSSGTGYQETQYF.

In this sample, this clonotype turned up many times. J is TRBJ1-1 and V is TRBV5-1; D is uncertain. V was pared by 0 bases and J by 1 base, with 10 bases between. This CDR3 comprises 15 residues. Germline V gives CDR1 SGHRS, CDR2 YFSETQ. CDR3 protein: CASSLEPRRNTEAFF. Written as DNA, the CDR3 is TGCGCCAGCAGCTTGGAGCCCAGGAGGAACACTGAAGCTTTCTTT.

The chain combines TRBV19 with TRBJ1-1, with TRBD1 as a possible D gene (6 bases). V was pared by 6 bases and J by 4 bases, with 15 bases between. This CDR3 spans 14 amino acids. Germline V gene data show CDR1 as LNHDA and CDR2 as SQIVND (reference sequence). DNA for the CDR3: TGTGCCAGTAGAAGTTGGGAGGGGGGCACTGAAGCTTTCTTT. It encodes CASRSWEGGTEAFF.

This clonotype has at least ten counts. This chain connects TRBV20-1 to TRBJ2-6; 7 bases line up with TRBD2. Per germline, CDR1 DFQATT and CDR2 SNEGSKA (reference sequence). The junction had 7 bases not matched to a gene; V was cut back by 5 bases and J by 0 bases. The CDR3 sequence is 16 residues long. The CDR3 DNA follows: TGCAGTGCTTCTACCGGGGGGTCCTCTGGGGCCAACGTCCTGACTTTC. The encoded protein is CSASTGGSSGANVLTF.

A few counts support this clonotype. The chain joins TRBV6-2 or TRBV6-3 to TRBJ2-3; 7 nucleotides agree with TRBD2. The CDR3 is made up of 16 amino acids. The V gene end was trimmed by 2 bases and the J gene end by 4 bases; junction bases not matched to a gene: 9. CDR1 MNHEY and CDR2 SVGEGT come from the germline V gene. CDR3 residues: CASSYRDLGRADTQYF. The CDR3 DNA reads TGTGCCAGCAGTTACCGGGACCTAGGGAGGGCAGATACGCAGTATTTT.

This rearrangement joins TRBV24-1 to TRBJ2-3, with D tentatively TRBD2 (6 bases). This CDR3 comprises 15 residues. With 6 bases removed from V and 1 base from J, the gap between germline ends came to 13 bases. Germline assignment: CDR1 KGHDR and CDR2 SFDVKD. CDR3 protein: CATSTTRDRTDTQYF. The CDR3 bases are TGTGCCACCAGTACTACGCGGGACCGCACAGATACGCAGTATTTT.

This clonotype appeared a few times. The chain carries TRBV27 and TRBJ2-2; possibly TRBD2 for D (5 bases). V was clipped by 6 bases and J by 4 bases, with 15 bases between them. Germline V gene data show CDR1 as MNHEY and CDR2 as SMNVEV (reference sequence). This CDR3 comprises 15 residues. The CDR3 here is CASSLEGPGTGELFF. The DNA for the CDR3 is TGTGCCAGCAGCCTCGAGGGCCCGGGCACCGGGGAGCTGTTTTTT.

The chain carries TRBV7-6 and TRBJ2-1; no reliable D call. The CDR3 has 17 amino acids. CDR1 and CDR2 from the germline V gene are SGHVS and FNYEAQ. V shed 1 base and J shed 0 bases, with 13 bases lying between them. The CDR3 region is CASSLVPILSSYNEQFF. CDR3 nucleotide sequence: TGTGCCAGCAGCTTAGTCCCGATTCTAAGCTCCTACAATGAGCAGTTCTTC.

In this sample, this clonotype turned up many times. V is TRBV6-1 and J is TRBJ2-1, with 10 positions matching TRBD2. Per the germline V gene, CDR1 is MNHNS and CDR2 is SASEGT. V dropped 6 bases and J dropped 0; count of bases not matched to a gene: 5. The CDR3 loop spans 16 amino acids. The DNA of the CDR3 is TGTGCCAGCAGGGATCCTAGCGGGAGCTCCTACAATGAGCAGTTCTTC. Its protein is CASRDPSGSSYNEQFF.

A few counts support this clonotype. V is TRBV6-1 and J is TRBJ1-2; D call uncertain. The length of the CDR3 is 15 residues. Germline V gene lookup returns CDR1 MNHNS and CDR2 SASEGT. Trimming stripped 5 bases from V and 4 bases from J, with 17 bases between. CDR3 sequence: CASSYKAALSYGYTF. Here the CDR3 DNA reads TGTGCCAGCAGTTATAAGGCAGCACTGAGCTATGGCTACACCTTC.

This clonotype was counted at least ten times. The chain uses TRBV30 and TRBJ2-2; the D call may be TRBD1 or TRBD2 (5 bases each). V was shortened by 5 bases and J by 6 bases, with 13 bases between the two germline ends. The CDR3 totals 13 residues. CDR1 and CDR2 (germline): GTSNPN, SVGIG (reference sequence). The CDR3, as DNA: TGTGCCTGGGGGGGTTGGGCGTCCGGGGAGCTGTTTTTT. This gives the protein CAWGGWASGELFF.

This chain joins TRBV10-3 and TRBJ2-2; TRBD2 agrees at 7 bases. The CDR3 runs 15 residues. Per the germline V gene, CDR1 is ENHRY and CDR2 is SYGVKD. V trimming: 0 bases; J trimming: 5 bases; junction bases outside the gene matches: 3. The CDR3 DNA reads as TGTGCCATCAGTGAGTCCGCTAGCGGTACCGGGGAGCTGTTTTTT. Its protein product is CAISESASGTGELFF.